This T cell receptor beta chain stems from a study of human T cells and chemical hapten exposure. At least ten counts were recorded for this clonotype. The time point was: patch test 3, about 24 weeks after DPC sensitization. Treatment described: therapeutic diphenylcyclopropenone sensitization with weekly scalp DPC. MiXCR was run by TCRdb on the RACE reads, yielding one entry per CDR3 protein. The sample comprises approximately 71,000 distinct CDR3 sequences, around 10% of which are singletons, and approximately 1.5% rests with the top ten. From germline, CDR1 is SGHRS and CDR2 YFSETQ. The CDR3 length is 12 residues. V was clipped by 0 bases and J by 5 bases, with 5 bases between them.

This clonotype originated in a woman aged 45-65 years with alopecia areata. Some clones in this sample may be carry-over from other donors' samples. The J gene is TRBJ2-5, the V gene TRBV5-1; D call uncertain. The specimen comprised whole blood, sampled in connection with sensitization to the hapten diphenylcyclopropenone (DPC). CDR3 protein: CASSLARETQYF. DNA of the CDR3: TGCGCCAGCAGCTTGGCCAGGGAGACCCAGTACTTC.